Described below is a single T cell receptor beta chain sequence and its context. Its target is not known. Looked up from germline, CDR1 is SGHRS and CDR2 is YFSETQ. V shed 3 bases and J shed 8 bases, with 8 bases lying between them. This CDR3 is 12 amino acids long. The data derive from a study of human T cells and chemical hapten exposure. Study summary: Throughout a study of about 6 months, patients underwent weekly scalp administration of diphenylcyclopropenone doses.

Study-wide findings and caveats: The number of TCRs above 1 in 1000 frequency did not change after DPC sensitization.

As for time point: patch test 3, about 24 weeks after DPC sensitization. Treatment of the sample: therapeutic diphenylcyclopropenone sensitization with weekly scalp DPC. Those who donated were patients with alopecia, 18 to 70 years of age, and suitable for DPC. Individual cDNA molecules had unique molecular identifiers attached to them by the library. TCRdb passed the RACE reads through MiXCR, listing each CDR3 protein once. The sample contains 82,000 or so distinct CDR3 sequences, over 10% of which appear only once. Sample: whole blood, taken in connection with sensitization to the hapten diphenylcyclopropenone (DPC). The V call is TRBV5-1, the J call TRBJ1-4, with D possibly TRBD1 on 5 matching bases. This receptor was identified in a woman aged 45-65 years with alopecia areata. Some clones in this sample may be carry-over from other donors' samples. For the CDR3, the DNA is TGCGCCAGCAGCTCCGGGGGGGAAAAACTGTTTTTT. Translation: CASSSGGEKLFF.